Each of the 23 T cell receptor beta chains below was sequenced from the same sample in a study of blood T cell repertoires in COVID-19 (TCRdb year 2020). Libraries were made using the immunoSEQ multiplex PCR assay. What TCRdb holds here is the immuneACCESS table cut down to in-frame rearrangements. Part of the clones is not present; checked against another copy, under half of the missing clones reflect an unresolved V gene, and the others are unexplained. This sample has 78,000 or so clones in its table, and 83% of those were observed once. Roughly 5.7% of the sample is held by the ten biggest clonotypes. Material: peripheral blood. The source is a woman aged 55-69 years with acute or convalescent COVID-19.

In this sample, this clone turned up once. V gene TRBV7-9 combines with J gene TRBJ2-1; D might be TRBD1 (5 bases). This CDR3 has 13 residues. Between the trimmed V and J ends, which lost 2 bases and 10 bases, there was a span of 12 bases. In germline, CDR1 is SEHNR, CDR2 FQNEAQ (reference sequence). The CDR3 spells CASSLQQAAEQFF. In DNA form, the CDR3 reads TGTGCCAGCAGCTTACAACAGGCAGCCGAGCAGTTCTTC.

The rearrangement joins TRBV5-1 to TRBJ1-3; the match to TRBD1 covers 8 bases. V shed 4 bases, J shed 0 bases, and the junction held 6 bases outside the gene matches. Germline V lookup: CDR1 SGHRS, CDR2 YFSETQ. This CDR3 is built from 16 residues. Here the CDR3 reads CASSTSTGDSGNTIYF. CDR3 DNA sequence: TGCGCCAGCAGCACATCGACAGGGGACTCTGGAAACACCATATATTTT.

CDR3 amino acids: CASSGGVNQPQHF. The CDR3 region has the DNA TGTGCCAGCAGTGGGGGGGTTAATCAGCCCCAGCATTTT. The chain is built from TRBV2 and TRBJ1-5, with D possibly matching TRBD1 (5 bases). CDR3 size: 13 residues. V lost 4 bases and J lost 4, with 8 bases in between. Germline assignment: CDR1 SNHLY and CDR2 FYNNEI. Full variable domain (rest looked up from reference TRBV2 and TRBJ1-5): EPEVTQTPSHQVTQMGQEVILRCVPISNHLYFYWYRQILGQKVEFLVSFYNNEISEKSEIFDDQFSVERPDGSNFTLKIRSTKLEDSAMYFCASSGGVNQPQHFGDGTRLSIL.

This clone was observed a few times. The sample holds other DNA sequences that translate to the same CDR3. The chain is built from TRBV30 and TRBJ1-2; D perhaps matches TRBD1 (5 bases). The CDR3 is 11 residues long. Trimming took 1 base from V and 8 from J, leaving 8 bases between them. The V gene's germline CDR1 is GTSNPN and CDR2 SVGIG (reference sequence). CDR3 in DNA: TGTGCCTGGAGTGCCACAGGCGGCTACACCTTC. Protein sequence: CAWSATGGYTF.

This clone appeared a single time. The chain combines TRBV5-4 with TRBJ2-7; tentative D call: TRBD2 (6 bases). This CDR3 spans 13 amino acids. Germline V gene sequence: CDR1 SGHNT, CDR2 YYREEE (reference sequence). Trimming removed 0 bases from V and 7 bases from J, with 11 bases in between. In nucleotides, the CDR3 is TGTGCCAGCAGCTTGGGTGGGACTGGGGAGCAGTACTTC. Encoded protein: CASSLGGTGEQYF.

The V and J genes are TRBV6-1 and TRBJ1-3, with TRBD1 identical over 8 bases. CDR1 and CDR2 from the germline V gene are MNHNS and SASEGT. The V segment lost 3 bases and the J segment 8 bases; nucleotides outside the gene matches: 3. The CDR3 length is 13 residues. CDR3 sequence (DNA): TGTGCCAGCAGTGACAGGGGGCTCTACACCATATATTTT. This codes for CASSDRGLYTIYF.

The chain links TRBV3-1 (or the pseudogene TRBV3-2) to TRBJ2-5; D remains unclear. The length of the CDR3 is 14 residues. The V and J ends lost 1 base and 5 bases respectively, with 11 bases between them. CDR1 and CDR2 (germline): LGHDT, YNNKEL (reference sequence). The CDR3 region has the DNA TGTGCCAGCAGCCAAGGGTACGGAGCGGAGACCCAGTACTTC. This translates into CASSQGYGAETQYF.

CDR3 in DNA: TGTGCCAGCAGTTACTCGGGGGCCACCACCGGGGAGCTGTTTTTT. Protein product: CASSYSGATTGELFF. The chain recombines TRBV6-2 or TRBV6-3 with TRBJ2-2; the D gene is possibly TRBD1 (6 bases). The CDR3 contains 15 residues. Germline V gene data show CDR1 as MNHEY and CDR2 as SVGEGT. V lost 0 bases, J lost 4 bases, and 9 bases lay in between.

V usage is TRBV30 and J usage is TRBJ1-1; 7 nucleotides align to TRBD1. The junction had 9 bases not matched to a gene; V was cut back by 3 bases and J by 11 bases. The CDR3 extends over 12 amino acids. CDR1 is GTSNPN and CDR2 is SVGIG in the germline V gene (reference sequence). DNA of the CDR3: TGTGCCTGGAGCAGACAGGGTGCGAAGGCTTTCTTT. This encodes CAWSRQGAKAFF.

V and J are TRBV7-9 and TRBJ1-2; TRBD1 matches 11 bases. Looked up from germline, CDR1 is SEHNR and CDR2 is FQNEAQ (reference sequence). This CDR3 is built from 16 residues. V was clipped by 5 bases and J by 4 bases; unmatched bases: 9. The CDR3 region has the DNA TGTGCCAGCAGCCTTGCCGGGACAGGGGGAGTCTATGGCTACACCTTC. This sequence encodes CASSLAGTGGVYGYTF. The full variable domain, in which reference TRBV7-9 and TRBJ1-2 provide the parts outside the CDR3, is DTGVSQNPRHKITKRGQNVTFRCDPISEHNRLYWYRQTLGQGPEFLTYFQNEAQLEKSRLLSDRFSAERPKGSFSTLEIQRTEQGDSAMYLCASSLAGTGGVYGYTFGSGTRLTVV.

This rearrangement joins TRBV10-3 to TRBJ1-5, with D maybe TRBD1 (6 bases). The ends were cut back, 7 bases at V and 0 bases at J, with 13 bases in the middle. Germline V gene lookup returns CDR1 ENHRY and CDR2 SYGVKD. The CDR3 is 15 residues long. The CDR3 sequence is CAIKPQGHSNQPQHF. CDR3 DNA sequence: TGTGCCATCAAGCCACAGGGTCATAGCAATCAGCCCCAGCATTTT.

This clone came up once. The chain has TRBV19 and TRBJ1-1; D perhaps matches TRBD1 (5 bases). CDR1 is LNHDA, CDR2 SQIVND, per germline (reference sequence). Between the trimmed V and J ends, which lost 7 bases and 4 bases, there was a span of 10 bases. The CDR3 sequence is 12 residues long. The chain's CDR3 is CASTYGGTEAFF. The CDR3 region has the DNA TGTGCCAGTACGTACGGGGGCACTGAAGCTTTCTTT.

The rearrangement joins TRBV5-1 to TRBJ1-1; tentative D call: TRBD1 (6 bases). Trimming left V 6 bases short and J 1 base short, with 10 bases between. The length of the CDR3 is 13 residues. Germline V gives CDR1 SGHRS, CDR2 YFSETQ. The CDR3 is CASTLDRNTEAFF. CDR3 DNA sequence: TGCGCCAGCACTCTGGACAGGAACACTGAAGCTTTCTTT.

J is TRBJ1-2 and V is TRBV7-9; 7 nucleotides line up with TRBD1. Germline trimming cut 5 bases from V and 0 bases from J; bases unmatched to any gene: 6. The CDR3 sequence is 15 residues long. Germline-derived CDR1 and CDR2 are SEHNR and FQNEAQ (reference sequence). The CDR3 region has the DNA TGTGCCAGCAGCCCCGGGACAGCTCCTAACTATGGCTACACCTTC. This sequence encodes CASSPGTAPNYGYTF.

CDR3 coding DNA: TGCGCCAGCAGCCAAGTGTTTCTAAACCGCAATGAGCAGTTCTTC. Encoded protein: CASSQVFLNRNEQFF. This chain joins TRBV4-1 and TRBJ2-1; D gene uncertain. The CDR3 is 15 amino acids. V was cut by 1 base and J by 6 bases, with 13 bases left in between. The V gene's germline CDR1 is MGHRA and CDR2 YSYEKL.

The chain is built from TRBV5-4 and TRBJ1-2, with 8 positions matching TRBD1. V lost 4 bases, J lost 4 bases, and 9 bases stayed unmatched. There are 15 residues in the CDR3. In germline, CDR1 is SGHNT, CDR2 YYREEE (reference sequence). The CDR3 DNA reads TGTGCCAGCAGCCTAGACAGGGGTGACTTCTATGGCTACACCTTC. Translation gives CASSLDRGDFYGYTF.

The V and J genes are TRBV7-6 and TRBJ1-1; no definite D call. This CDR3 comprises 13 residues. Per germline, CDR1 SGHVS and CDR2 FNYEAQ. Trimming stripped 4 bases from V and 0 bases from J, with 6 bases between. The CDR3 protein is CASSSSMNTEAFF. CDR3 DNA: TGTGCCAGCAGCTCGAGTATGAACACTGAAGCTTTCTTT.

The chain carries TRBV4-1 and TRBJ1-2; D is possibly TRBD1 (6 bases). V lost 4 bases and J lost 7, with 16 bases in between. Germline CDR1 reads MGHRA; CDR2 reads YSYEKL. The CDR3 contains 14 residues. The CDR3 region is CASSPRGEGIGYTF. The DNA for the CDR3 is TGCGCCAGCAGCCCAAGGGGGGAGGGAATTGGCTACACCTTC.

This clone was counted only a few times. This sequence joins TRBV4-1 and TRBJ1-1; 9 positions match TRBD1. Germline V lookup: CDR1 MGHRA, CDR2 YSYEKL. With 3 bases clipped from V and 5 bases from J, the junction kept 4 bases outside the gene matches. CDR3 length: 14 residues. The CDR3 DNA reads as TGCGCCAGCAGCCACCTTGACAGGGGGACTGAAGCTTTCTTT. This codes for CASSHLDRGTEAFF.

This rearrangement joins TRBV9 to TRBJ2-6; TRBD1 matches 11 bases. The V segment lost 5 bases and the J segment 1 base; nucleotides outside the gene matches: 5. CDR3 length: 17 amino acids. Germline loops: CDR1 SGDLS, CDR2 YYNGEE. CDR3 region: CASSDGQGASGANVLTF. In nucleotides, the CDR3 is TGTGCCAGCAGTGACGGACAGGGGGCATCTGGGGCCAACGTCCTGACTTTC.

This chain uses TRBV27 with TRBJ2-1, with TRBD2 identical over 12 bases. Germline CDR1 and CDR2: MNHEY and SMNVEV (reference sequence). V dropped 7 bases and J dropped 7; count of bases not matched to a gene: 8. The CDR3 is 15 residues long. This CDR3 reads CASTPRTSGVNEQFF. As DNA, the CDR3 is TGTGCCAGCACCCCTCGGACTAGCGGGGTAAATGAGCAGTTCTTC.

The V gene is TRBV6-5, the J gene TRBJ1-2; 8 nucleotides line up with TRBD1. The CDR3 spans 13 residues. Germline V gene lookup returns CDR1 MNHEY and CDR2 SVGAGI. The V segment lost 10 bases and the J segment 4 bases; nucleotides outside the gene matches: 8. The CDR3 DNA is TGTGCCACCCGACCGGGACAGGCCTATGGCTACACCTTC. Translated, it gives CATRPGQAYGYTF.

This clone appeared a few times. This chain uses TRBV2 with TRBJ1-3, with 9 bases fitting TRBD1. This CDR3 is built from 14 residues. With 4 bases clipped from V and 4 bases from J, the junction kept 2 bases outside the gene matches. Looked up from germline, CDR1 is SNHLY and CDR2 is FYNNEI. The CDR3 DNA sequence: TGTGCCAGCAGTGTCGGGACAGGGGGAAACACCATATATTTT. This translates into CASSVGTGGNTIYF.